Listed below are T cell receptor beta chains from one sample, sequenced in a study of blood T cell repertoires in COVID-19. Assay: immunoSEQ multiplex PCR; the TCRdb copy retains only in-frame clones and omits some. The sample contains around 24,000 clones, 90% of which appear only once. Sequenced: peripheral blood. The receptor set was obtained from a woman aged 55-69 years with active COVID-19. CDR3s include the opening cysteine and the closing phenylalanine or tryptophan. Fields, in order: J gene, D gene, V gene, clone size, CDR3 protein, CDR3 DNA. The D gene is left open where the match is weak. Not all rows give a size; the values are once, few, many and, for expanded clones, a class.

TRBJ2-3,TRBD2,TRBV29-1,NA,CSVAWAGGRSTDTQYF,TGCAGCGTTGCCTGGGCGGGGGGCAGGAGCACAGATACGCAGTATTTT
TRBJ1-1,TRBD1,TRBV11-2,NA,CASSRRKPGQGARGTEAFF,TGTGCCAGCAGCCGAAGAAAGCCGGGACAGGGGGCAAGGGGCACTGAAGCTTTCTTT
TRBJ1-5,NA,TRBV6-6,NA,CASRANQPQHF,TGTGCCAGCAGGGCCAATCAGCCCCAGCATTTT
TRBJ2-5,TRBD1,TRBV6-5,NA,CASRREQGPQETQYF,TGTGCCAGCAGACGCGAACAGGGGCCGCAAGAGACCCAGTACTTC
TRBJ2-7,TRBD2,TRBV18,NA,CASSPRLAGIEQYF,TGTGCCAGCTCCCCCCGGCTAGCGGGAATCGAGCAGTACTTC
TRBJ1-3,NA,TRBV5-1,NA,CASSPLASGNTIYF,TGCGCCAGCAGCCCCCTAGCCTCTGGAAACACCATATATTTT
TRBJ1-6,NA,TRBV12-2,NA,CASRRDSQGSPLHF,TGTGCAAGTCGCCGGGACAGCCAGGGCTCACCCCTCCACTTT
TRBJ2-5,NA,TRBV7-6,NA,CASSAGARNRETQYF,TGTGCCAGCAGCGCCGGCGCTAGAAATAGGGAGACCCAGTACTTC
TRBJ1-5,NA,TRBV6-1,NA,CASSELGNRDGQPQHF,TGTGCCAGCAGTGAATTAGGGAACAGGGACGGTCAGCCCCAGCATTTT
TRBJ2-7,TRBD2,TRBV28,NA,CASSSRTSGPYEQYF,TGTGCCAGCAGTTCTCGGACTAGCGGGCCCTACGAGCAGTACTTC
TRBJ2-7,NA,TRBV6-6,NA,CANSYPERIPYEQYF,TGTGCCAACAGTTACCCAGAGAGGATTCCCTACGAGCAGTACTTC
TRBJ1-1,TRBD1,TRBV30,NA,CASLTGGTEAFF,TGTGCCTCCTTAACAGGGGGCACTGAAGCTTTCTTT
TRBJ2-2,TRBD1,TRBV19,NA,CASSGTGVTGELFF,TGTGCCAGTAGTGGGACAGGGGTTACCGGGGAGCTGTTTTTT
TRBJ2-7,TRBD2,TRBV6-1,NA,CASSEMPSGRSEQYF,TGTGCCAGCAGTGAAATGCCTAGCGGGAGAAGCGAGCAGTACTTC
TRBJ1-2,NA,TRBV9,NA,CASSVGERVDYSNYGYTF,TGTGCCAGCAGCGTAGGTGAGAGGGTGGATTACTCTAACTATGGCTACACCTTC
TRBJ1-2,NA,TRBV7-9,once,CASSPSRPPPGYTF,TGTGCCAGCAGCCCTTCGCGGCCTCCTCCTGGCTACACCTTC
TRBJ2-3,NA,TRBV24-1,once,CATSDGVQGPTDTQYF,TGTGCCACCAGTGATGGGGTACAGGGCCCCACAGATACGCAGTATTTT
TRBJ2-3,TRBD2,TRBV5-5,NA,CASSLVPGRSGDTQYF,TGTGCCAGCAGCTTGGTTCCCGGGAGGTCCGGGGACACGCAGTATTTT
TRBJ2-3,TRBD1,TRBV3-1/TRBV3-2,NA,CASSQDIGQGADTQYF,TGTGCCAGCAGCCAAGATATCGGGCAGGGGGCAGATACGCAGTATTTT
TRBJ2-2,TRBD2,TRBV28,NA,CASSPSVAGVSGELFF,TGTGCCAGCAGTCCATCGGTAGCGGGAGTGAGCGGGGAGCTGTTTTTT
TRBJ2-5,NA,TRBV7-2,NA,CASSLRSRETQYF,TGTGCCAGCAGCCTCAGGTCAAGGGAGACCCAGTACTTC
TRBJ2-7,TRBD2,TRBV27,NA,CASRMLGGRTSYEQYF,TGTGCCAGCAGGATGTTAGGCGGGAGGACTTCCTACGAGCAGTACTTC
TRBJ2-1,NA,TRBV27,NA,CASSFGDLNEQFF,TGTGCCAGCAGTTTTGGGGACTTGAATGAGCAGTTCTTC
TRBJ1-1,NA,TRBV29-1,NA,CSGTGGVNTEAFF,TGCAGCGGGACTGGAGGGGTGAACACTGAAGCTTTCTTT
TRBJ2-7,TRBD2,TRBV6-5,few,CASSRLAGNGEQYF,TGTGCCAGCAGCAGACTAGCGGGAAATGGCGAGCAGTACTTC
TRBJ2-1,TRBD1,TRBV5-1,NA,CASSSGQTSYNEQFF,TGCGCCAGCAGCTCGGGACAGACCTCCTACAATGAGCAGTTCTTC
TRBJ2-4,TRBD2,TRBV5-8,NA,CASSLRLAGGSSQYF,TGTGCCAGCAGCTTGCGACTAGCGGGAGGGAGTTCTCAGTACTTC
TRBJ2-7,TRBD2,TRBV28,NA,CASSLGGLSYEQYF,TGTGCCAGCAGTTTAGGGGGACTAAGCTACGAGCAGTACTTC
TRBJ1-2,NA,TRBV4-3,NA,CASSQGTKNYGYTF,TGCGCCAGCAGCCAAGGGACAAAAAACTATGGCTACACCTTC
TRBJ2-1,TRBD2,TRBV27,NA,CASSAGLAEYNEQFF,TGTGCCAGCAGTGCGGGACTAGCGGAATACAATGAGCAGTTCTTC
TRBJ1-1,NA,TRBV5-6,NA,CASSLPPAVGNTEAFF,TGTGCCAGCAGCTTGCCCCCAGCGGTCGGGAACACTGAAGCTTTCTTT
TRBJ2-3,NA,TRBV9,NA,CASSQGGGLYTDTQYF,TGTGCCAGCAGCCAAGGGGGGGGACTATACACAGATACGCAGTATTTT
TRBJ2-1,TRBD1,TRBV4-3,NA,CASSLGTGLHNEQFF,TGCGCCAGCAGCCTCGGGACAGGGCTACACAATGAGCAGTTCTTC
TRBJ1-3,NA,TRBV20-1,NA,CSASPGPNSGNTIYF,TGCAGTGCTAGTCCAGGCCCCAACTCTGGAAACACCATATATTTT
TRBJ2-7,TRBD1,TRBV28,NA,CATHSGTGAYEQYF,TGTGCCACCCATTCCGGGACAGGAGCCTACGAGCAGTACTTC